The rows below give T cell receptor beta chains drawn from one sample of a study of shared clonotypes between healthy human individuals. Clones were read by immunoSEQ multiplex PCR, and TCRdb kept only the in-frame ones, dropping some. The sample shows approximately 2.1 million clones, over 85% of them seen only once. The sequenced sample was naive CD4+ T cells from PBMCs. Every receptor here comes from a young man in good health. Some clones in this sample may be carry-over from other donors' samples. Each CDR3 is given with its conserved first and last residue. Fields, in order: V gene, clone size, D gene, J gene, CDR3 protein, CDR3 DNA. D genes are given only for firm matches. Size is stated for part of the rows, as once, few or many counts, or as a class when the clone is expanded.

TRBV6-5	NA	NA	TRBJ2-7	CASSWDRSYEQYF	TGTGCCAGCAGTTGGGACCGGTCCTACGAGCAGTACTTC
TRBV5-1	once	TRBD1	TRBJ1-1	CASSLTDRGTEAFF	TGCGCCAGCAGCCTAACCGACAGGGGGACTGAAGCTTTCTTT
TRBV18	once	NA	TRBJ1-6	CASSPSEDSPLHF	TGTGCCAGCTCACCGTCAGAGGATTCACCCCTCCACTTT
TRBV5-4	NA	TRBD1	TRBJ1-2	CASSRGLQGAGYGYTF	TGTGCCAGCAGCCGGGGCCTACAGGGGGCTGGGTATGGCTACACCTTC
TRBV11-2	NA	NA	TRBJ2-3	CASSLRGHTDTQYF	TGTGCCAGCAGCTTAAGGGGACATACAGATACGCAGTATTTT
TRBV7-6	NA	NA	TRBJ2-3	CASSPVGSYTDTQYF	TGTGCCAGCAGCCCAGTAGGTAGCTACACAGATACGCAGTATTTT
TRBV28	NA	NA	TRBJ2-3	CASSLSGSTQYF	TGTGCCAGCAGTCTCTCCGGAAGCACGCAGTATTTT
TRBV9	NA	NA	TRBJ2-3	CASSGNWDTQYF	TGTGCCAGCAGCGGCAACTGGGATACGCAGTATTTT
TRBV6-5	NA	NA	TRBJ2-7	CASSYGQGSYEQYF	TGTGCCAGCAGTTACGGTCAGGGAAGCTACGAGCAGTACTTC
TRBV30	NA	NA	TRBJ2-1	CAWSTSGAGNEQFF	TGTGCCTGGAGTACCAGCGGCGCCGGGAATGAGCAGTTCTTC
TRBV2	once	NA	TRBJ2-2	CASSDDGAGELFF	TGTGCCAGCAGCGACGACGGTGCCGGGGAGCTGTTTTTT
TRBV5-1	NA	TRBD2	TRBJ2-7	CASRSLAGGLYEQYF	TGCGCCAGCAGATCACTAGCGGGGGGACTCTACGAGCAGTACTTC
TRBV5-4	once	NA	TRBJ2-1	CASTRYRGVYNEQFF	TGTGCCAGCACCCGGTATAGGGGGGTCTACAATGAGCAGTTCTTC
TRBV9	NA	TRBD2	TRBJ2-5	CASSVSLAGGGQETQYF	TGTGCCAGCAGCGTAAGCCTAGCGGGAGGAGGCCAAGAGACCCAGTACTTC
TRBV18	NA	NA	TRBJ2-7	CASSPTGNPAEQYF	TGTGCCAGCTCACCGACGGGCAACCCTGCCGAGCAGTACTTC
TRBV30	NA	NA	TRBJ1-5	CAWSTAFGNQPQHF	TGTGCCTGGAGTACAGCCTTCGGGAATCAGCCCCAGCATTTT
TRBV19	once	NA	TRBJ2-7	CASSMRGQTYEQYF	TGTGCCAGTAGTATGCGGGGACAGACCTACGAGCAGTACTTC
TRBV28	once	TRBD1	TRBJ2-1	CASSGRTGVYNEQFF	TGTGCCAGCAGTGGCCGGACAGGGGTCTACAATGAGCAGTTCTTC
TRBV28	NA	NA	TRBJ2-1	CASSFSRAQLANHNEQFF	TGTGCCAGCAGTTTTTCCCGCGCCCAATTAGCGAACCACAATGAGCAGTTCTTC
TRBV27	once	TRBD1	TRBJ1-1	CASSLFGTGNTEAFF	TGTGCCAGCAGTCTATTCGGGACAGGGAACACTGAAGCTTTCTTT
TRBV5-1	NA	NA	TRBJ2-7	CASSQRQGGTYEQYF	TGCGCCAGCAGCCAACGACAAGGGGGAACCTACGAGCAGTACTTC
TRBV15	NA	NA	TRBJ1-2	CATSRVSGSYTF	TGTGCCACCAGCAGAGTTTCAGGGTCCTACACCTTC
TRBV7-8	NA	NA	TRBJ1-5	CASSTAGIQPQHF	TGTGCCAGCAGCACCGCAGGGATCCAGCCCCAGCATTTT
TRBV4-3	NA	TRBD1	TRBJ1-2	CTTHRGICYGYTF	TGCACCACCCACAGGGGGATCTGCTATGGCTACACCTTC
TRBV7-9	NA	NA	TRBJ1-2	CASSIHLPGHGYTF	TGTGCCAGCAGCATCCACTTACCGGGACATGGCTACACCTTC
TRBV6-5	NA	NA	TRBJ2-7	CASSYRFSYEQYF	TGTGCCAGCAGTTACAGGTTCTCCTACGAGCAGTACTTC
TRBV18	NA	NA	TRBJ1-3	CASSPPGRTGNTIYF	TGTGCCAGCTCACCACCAGGACGGACTGGAAACACCATATATTTT
TRBV5-1	NA	NA	TRBJ1-1	CASSLAPAGRNTEAFF	TGCGCCAGCAGCTTGGCGCCAGCAGGGCGCAACACTGAAGCTTTCTTT
TRBV9	NA	NA	TRBJ2-1	CASSVEGGGSVYNEQFF	TGTGCCAGCAGCGTAGAGGGTGGGGGGAGTGTATACAATGAGCAGTTCTTC
TRBV25-1	NA	TRBD2	TRBJ2-2	CASSEPGLAGGSAGELFF	TGTGCCAGCAGTGAACCCGGACTAGCGGGAGGGTCGGCCGGGGAGCTGTTTTTT
TRBV6-1	NA	TRBD1	TRBJ1-1	CASREGTGGKAFF	TGTGCCAGCAGGGAGGGGACAGGGGGAAAAGCTTTCTTT
TRBV28	NA	NA	TRBJ1-3	CASSLFGNTIYF	TGTGCCAGCAGTTTATTTGGGAACACCATATATTTT
TRBV14	NA	NA	TRBJ2-1	CASSQQKQGGNEQFF	TGTGCCAGCAGCCAACAGAAGCAAGGGGGGAATGAGCAGTTCTTC
TRBV6-1	NA	NA	TRBJ1-3	CASSEGIRFSGNTIYF	TGTGCCAGCAGTGAGGGAATCAGGTTCTCTGGAAACACCATATATTTT
TRBV28	NA	TRBD2	TRBJ2-3	CASLAGGTDTQYF	TGTGCCAGCTTAGCGGGAGGCACAGATACGCAGTATTTT
TRBV2	NA	NA	TRBJ2-3	CAGGGGTDTQYF	TGTGCCGGAGGGGGGGGGACAGATACGCAGTATTTT
TRBV10-2	NA	NA	TRBJ2-7	CASIGEWPLYEQYF	TGCGCCAGCATTGGGGAATGGCCTCTTTACGAGCAGTACTTC
TRBV30	NA	NA	TRBJ2-6	CAWSVTGVGANVLTF	TGTGCCTGGAGTGTAACGGGGGTCGGGGCCAACGTCCTGACTTTC
TRBV29-1	NA	NA	TRBJ1-5	CSVAYGSQPQHF	TGCAGCGTAGCCTACGGGAGCCAGCCCCAGCATTTT
TRBV7-2	NA	NA	TRBJ2-3	CASSLVVGTTDTQYF	TGTGCCAGCAGCTTAGTGGTGGGAACCACAGATACGCAGTATTTT
TRBV7-2	NA	NA	TRBJ1-1	CASSLRQFQTEAFF	TGTGCCAGCAGCCTAAGACAGTTTCAGACTGAAGCTTTCTTT
TRBV4-1	NA	NA	TRBJ2-4	CASSQGVGGIQYF	TGCGCCAGCAGCCAAGGGGTCGGGGGCATTCAGTACTTC
TRBV30	once	NA	TRBJ2-6	CASPELASGANVLTF	TGTGCCTCCCCGGAACTTGCTTCTGGGGCCAACGTCCTGACTTTC
TRBV6-1	once	NA	TRBJ1-1	CASSTMGDTEAFF	TGTGCCAGCAGTACCATGGGGGACACTGAAGCTTTCTTT
TRBV6-1	NA	NA	TRBJ2-7	CASTDYTYEQYF	TGTGCCAGCACAGACTATACCTACGAGCAGTACTTC
TRBV20-1	NA	NA	TRBJ1-3	CSAPRGNTIYF	TGCAGTGCCCCGAGGGGAAACACCATATATTTT
TRBV11-1	few	NA	TRBJ1-1	CASSASGGGTEAFF	TGTGCCAGCAGCGCCTCCGGGGGGGGCACTGAAGCTTTCTTT
TRBV5-6	NA	NA	TRBJ2-5	CASSLDGVGETQYF	TGTGCCAGCAGCTTGGATGGGGTGGGAGAGACCCAGTACTTC
TRBV5-1	once	NA	TRBJ2-7	CASSPTGTPPYEQYF	TGCGCCAGCAGCCCCACAGGGACGCCCCCCTACGAGCAGTACTTC
TRBV30	few	NA	TRBJ1-5	CAWSEGTINQPQHF	TGTGCCTGGAGTGAAGGGACTATCAATCAGCCCCAGCATTTT
TRBV5-1	few	NA	TRBJ2-3	CASSLVADTQYF	TGCGCCAGCAGCTTGGTTGCAGATACGCAGTATTTT
TRBV28	NA	TRBD2	TRBJ2-3	CASSLKTRLAGGYVNTQYF	TGTGCCAGCAGTCTTAAGACCCGACTAGCGGGGGGGTATGTGAATACGCAGTATTTT
TRBV7-8	NA	NA	TRBJ2-1	CASSFGTLYNEQFF	TGTGCCAGCAGCTTCGGCACCCTATACAATGAGCAGTTCTTC
TRBV5-6	NA	NA	TRBJ1-6	CASLLGSSYNSPLHF	TGTGCCAGCCTGCTCGGGAGCTCCTATAATTCACCCCTCCACTTT
TRBV20-1	NA	NA	TRBJ2-7	CSAWRGYEQYF	TGCAGTGCTTGGCGGGGCTACGAGCAGTACTTC